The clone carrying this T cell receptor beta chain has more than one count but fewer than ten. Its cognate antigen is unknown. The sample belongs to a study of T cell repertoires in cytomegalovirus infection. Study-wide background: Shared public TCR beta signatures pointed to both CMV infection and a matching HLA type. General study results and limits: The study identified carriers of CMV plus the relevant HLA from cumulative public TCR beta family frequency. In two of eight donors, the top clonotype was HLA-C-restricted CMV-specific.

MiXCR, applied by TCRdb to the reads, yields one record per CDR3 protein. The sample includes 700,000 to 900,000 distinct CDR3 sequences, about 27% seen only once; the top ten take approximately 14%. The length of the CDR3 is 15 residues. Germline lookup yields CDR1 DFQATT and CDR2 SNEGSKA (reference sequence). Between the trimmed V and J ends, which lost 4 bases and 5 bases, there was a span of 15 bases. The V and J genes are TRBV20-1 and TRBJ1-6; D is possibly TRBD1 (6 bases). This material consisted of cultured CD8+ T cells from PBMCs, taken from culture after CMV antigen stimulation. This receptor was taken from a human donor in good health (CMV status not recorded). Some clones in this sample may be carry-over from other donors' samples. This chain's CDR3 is CSAKTGFGDNSPLHF. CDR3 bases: TGCAGTGCTAAAACAGGGTTTGGGGATAATTCACCCCTCCACTTT.